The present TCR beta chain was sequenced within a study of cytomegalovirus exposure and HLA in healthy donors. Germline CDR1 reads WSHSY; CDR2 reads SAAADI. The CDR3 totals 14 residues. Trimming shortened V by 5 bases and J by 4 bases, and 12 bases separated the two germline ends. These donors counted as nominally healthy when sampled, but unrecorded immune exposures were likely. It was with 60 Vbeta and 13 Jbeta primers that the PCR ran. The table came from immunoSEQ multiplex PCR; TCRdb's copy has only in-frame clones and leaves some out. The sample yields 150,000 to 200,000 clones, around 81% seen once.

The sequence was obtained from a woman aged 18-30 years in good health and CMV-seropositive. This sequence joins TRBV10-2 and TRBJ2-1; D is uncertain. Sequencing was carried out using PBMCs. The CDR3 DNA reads TGCGCCAGCAGTTCCGGTACAGAGTACAATGAGCAGTTCTTC. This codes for CASSSGTEYNEQFF.